This is a list of T cell receptor beta chains from one sample in a study of shared clonotypes between healthy human individuals. This table comes from immunoSEQ multiplex PCR, and its TCRdb copy is limited to in-frame clones, with some not included. The sample has around 1 million clones, approximately 76% seen once. Specimen: memory CD4+ T cells sorted from blood. Receptor source: a man between 18 and 29 years old in good health. Both conserved end residues are part of each CDR3. The order of the fields is CDR3 DNA, CDR3 protein, clone size, D gene, J gene, V gene. The D gene is left open where the match is weak. Clone size is shown for a subset of rows, as once, few, many or a class of expanded clone.

TGTGCCAGCAGCTTTGGGACTAGCGGGGGGCCAGGGAATGAGCAGTTCTTC	CASSFGTSGGPGNEQFF	.	TRBD2	TRBJ2-1	TRBV7-2
TGTGCCAGCAGCCTGACAGGGCCCTCACCCCTCCACTTT	CASSLTGPSPLHF	.	TRBD1	TRBJ1-6	TRBV14
TGTGCCAGTAGTAGGGACAGAATCTATGGCTACACCTTC	CASSRDRIYGYTF	.	TRBD1	TRBJ1-2	TRBV19
TGTGCCAGCAGCGAACAGGGTGCAGATACGCAGTATTTT	CASSEQGADTQYF	.	.	TRBJ2-3	TRBV7-2
TGTGCCAGTAGAAACAGGGGTCAAGAGACCCAGTACTTC	CASRNRGQETQYF	.	TRBD1	TRBJ2-5	TRBV19
TGTGCCAGCAGTTTAGGGACAGTTGAAGCTTTCTTT	CASSLGTVEAFF	.	TRBD1	TRBJ1-1	TRBV28
TGTGCCAGCAGGGACACTAACTACGAGCAGTACTTC	CASRDTNYEQYF	.	.	TRBJ2-7	TRBV6-5
TGTGCCAGCAGCCAACTGGGACAGGGAGGAACTGAAGCTTTCTTT	CASSQLGQGGTEAFF	.	TRBD1	TRBJ1-1	TRBV7-2
TGCAGCGCTGTCGGCAGGGATGGCTACACCTTC	CSAVGRDGYTF	.	.	TRBJ1-2	TRBV29-1
TGTGCCAGCAGTTACGGAGAAAATGGGGCCAACGTCCTGACTTTC	CASSYGENGANVLTF	.	.	TRBJ2-6	TRBV6-6
TGTGCCAGCAGCTTAGTAACGGGGACGCGGGCGAATTCACCCCTCCACTTT	CASSLVTGTRANSPLHF	few	.	TRBJ1-6	TRBV7-2
TGTGCCATCAGTGAGTCGAGCTACAGGGCAGGGAACGAGCAGTACTTC	CAISESSYRAGNEQYF	.	.	TRBJ2-7	TRBV10-3